The 24 T cell receptor beta chains presented below share a single source sample, sequenced in a study of cytomegalovirus exposure and HLA in healthy donors. PCR used 60 Vbeta primers and 13 Jbeta primers. Only in-frame clones appear in the TCRdb table, and some are missing; sequencing was by immunoSEQ multiplex PCR. The sample consists of roughly 180,000 clones, about 81% of them appearing once. The sequencing sample was made of PBMCs. The receptors were gathered from a man in his forties or fifties in good health and CMV-seronegative.

This rearrangement joins TRBV7-2 to TRBJ1-1, with unresolved D. CDR3 length: 13 amino acids. Germline loops: CDR1 SGHTA, CDR2 FQGNSA. Trimming took 5 bases from V and 4 from J, leaving 11 bases between them. Here the CDR3 DNA reads TGTGCCAGCAGCCGAGAGTGGTCCACTGAAGCTTTCTTT. It translates to CASSREWSTEAFF.

This chain connects TRBV19 to TRBJ2-7, with 10 nucleotides matching TRBD2. Germline lookup yields CDR1 LNHDA and CDR2 SQIVND (reference sequence). The CDR3 runs 15 residues. V lost 5 bases, J lost 3 bases, and 7 bases stayed unmatched. The CDR3 nucleotides are TGTGCCAGTAGTTTTAGCGGGGGGCGGAACTACGAGCAGTACTTC. As protein: CASSFSGGRNYEQYF.

The chain carries TRBV10-3 and TRBJ2-7, with 9 bases fitting TRBD1. This CDR3 has 16 residues. Germline CDR1 is ENHRY and CDR2 is SYGVKD. V gave up 2 bases and J gave up 6 bases; unmatched junction bases: 11. In DNA, the CDR3 is TGTGCCATCAGTGAGAGCGGGACAGGGACCTGGGGCGAGCAGTACTTC. It codes for CAISESGTGTWGEQYF.

This chain links TRBV10-3 with TRBJ1-1, with 9 bases matching TRBD1. V trimming: 6 bases; J trimming: 1 base; junction bases outside the gene matches: 3. This CDR3 has 14 amino acids. Germline V gene lookup returns CDR1 ENHRY and CDR2 SYGVKD. The CDR3 sequence is CAIRKTGGNTEAFF. The CDR3 region has the DNA TGTGCCATCAGAAAGACAGGGGGGAACACTGAAGCTTTCTTT.

The chain combines TRBV28 with TRBJ1-3; D unclear. Germline lookup yields CDR1 MDHEN and CDR2 SYDVKM. V was pared by 4 bases and J by 2 bases, with 12 bases between. The CDR3 has 15 amino acids. The CDR3 DNA follows: TGTGCCAGCAGTTGGGGAGTAACGACTGGAAACACCATATATTTT. Its protein product is CASSWGVTTGNTIYF.

V and J are TRBV5-5 and TRBJ2-1, with TRBD1 matching over 7 bases. V shed 1 base, J shed 0 bases, and the junction held 1 base outside the gene matches. CDR1 is SGHKS and CDR2 is YYEKEE in the germline V gene (reference sequence). The CDR3 is 15 amino acids. The CDR3 loop reads CASSLPGGSYNEQFF. CDR3 coding DNA: TGTGCCAGCAGCTTGCCAGGGGGCTCCTACAATGAGCAGTTCTTC.

The rearrangement uses TRBV28 and TRBJ1-4, with 9 bases identical to TRBD1. The trim removed 8 bases at V and 8 bases at J, leaving 9 bases unmatched. CDR1 is MDHEN, CDR2 SYDVKM, per germline. This CDR3 is 14 amino acids long. The CDR3 is CASRTGDRFEKLFF. The CDR3 DNA follows: TGTGCCAGCCGGACAGGGGATCGGTTCGAAAAACTGTTTTTT.

This clone was observed once. The chain recombines TRBV5-1 with TRBJ2-1; 9 bases line up with TRBD2. CDR1 SGHRS and CDR2 YFSETQ come from the germline V gene. The V and J ends lost 0 bases and 3 bases, in that order; junction bases with no gene match: 10. This CDR3 spans 18 amino acids. The CDR3 bases are TGCGCCAGCAGCTTGGTACGGGCGGGGGGGAGTATCTACAATGAGCAGTTCTTC. It encodes CASSLVRAGGSIYNEQFF.

This clone has only one observation. This chain connects TRBV23-1 to TRBJ2-3, with D tentatively TRBD2 (6 bases). TRBV23-1 is an ORF, and what it does is uncertain. This CDR3 contains 15 residues. Trimming stripped 10 bases from V and 2 bases from J, with 19 bases between. CDR3 protein: CATGTLEGYTDTQYF. CDR3 in DNA: TGCGCCACCGGGACCTTGGAGGGTTACACAGATACGCAGTATTTT.

The chain carries TRBV30 and TRBJ1-1; D is possibly TRBD1 (6 bases). With 3 bases removed from V and 6 bases from J, the gap between germline ends came to 17 bases. In germline, CDR1 is GTSNPN, CDR2 SVGIG (reference sequence). There are 14 residues in the CDR3. CDR3 loop: CAWSKGGVMAEAFF. CDR3 sequence (DNA): TGTGCCTGGAGCAAGGGGGGGGTGATGGCTGAAGCTTTCTTT. Full variable domain (outside the CDR3, taken from reference TRBV30 and TRBJ1-1): SQTIHQWPATLVQPVGSPLSLECTVEGTSNPNLYWYRQAAGRGLQLLFYSVGIGQISSEVPQNLSASRPQDRQFILSSKKLLLSDSGFYLCAWSKGGVMAEAFFGQGTRLTVV.

CDR3 sequence: CASSSSGTGKGSGYTF. The CDR3 DNA sequence: TGTGCCAGCAGCTCTTCCGGGACAGGGAAGGGGTCTGGCTACACCTTC. The chain combines TRBV7-8 with TRBJ1-2, with 9 positions matching TRBD1. This CDR3 has 16 residues. CDR1 and CDR2 from the germline V gene are SGHVS and FQNEAQ. After removal of 4 bases from V and 7 bases from J, the junction contained 13 bases not matched to a gene.

The V and J genes are TRBV7-9 and TRBJ1-1; D is perhaps TRBD1 (5 bases). V was cut by 2 bases and J by 1 base, with 8 bases left in between. The germline V gene encodes CDR1 SEHNR and CDR2 FQNEAQ (reference sequence). CDR3 length equals 14 residues. The CDR3 bases are TGTGCCAGCAGCTTAAGACAGAAGAACACTGAAGCTTTCTTT. This sequence encodes CASSLRQKNTEAFF. Complete variable domain (other parts from reference TRBV7-9 and TRBJ1-1): DTGVSQNPRHKITKRGQNVTFRCDPISEHNRLYWYRQTLGQGPEFLTYFQNEAQLEKSRLLSDRFSAERPKGSFSTLEIQRTEQGDSAMYLCASSLRQKNTEAFFGQGTRLTVV.

This clone was recorded once. The rearrangement links TRBV28 to TRBJ1-2; D remains ambiguous. The V and J ends lost 1 base and 0 bases respectively, with 15 bases between them. The CDR3 is 17 amino acids. Looked up from germline, CDR1 is MDHEN and CDR2 is SYDVKM. DNA for the CDR3: TGTGCCAGCAGTTTATTTCCAGGTCGACGAGCTAACTATGGCTACACCTTC. Its translation: CASSLFPGRRANYGYTF.

This rearrangement joins TRBV30 to TRBJ2-7; the match to TRBD2 covers 8 bases. V dropped 4 bases and J dropped 7; count of bases not matched to a gene: 9. The CDR3 runs to 13 residues. CDR1 is GTSNPN, CDR2 SVGIG, per germline (reference sequence). CDR3 sequence reads: CAWNPGGQWEQYF. The CDR3 DNA reads as TGTGCCTGGAACCCGGGAGGGCAGTGGGAGCAGTACTTC.

The V call is TRBV10-1, the J call TRBJ2-5; 10 bases line up with TRBD1. The germline V gene has CDR1 WNHNN and CDR2 SYGVQD (reference sequence). CDR3 length: 15 residues. V shed 7 bases and J 5 bases; nucleotides not matched to a gene: 10. In nucleotides, the CDR3 is TGCGCCAGCACCTGCGGGACAGGGGTGCGCGAGACCCAGTACTTC. Its protein product is CASTCGTGVRETQYF.

The J gene is TRBJ1-2, the V gene TRBV28, with 8 bases that match TRBD1. CDR3 length: 17 amino acids. The V gene's germline CDR1 is MDHEN and CDR2 SYDVKM. V gave up 6 bases and J gave up 1 base; unmatched junction bases: 13. The CDR3 reads CASRIPTGQGLNYGYTF. The CDR3 DNA reads as TGTGCCAGCAGGATACCAACCGGACAGGGTCTTAACTATGGCTACACCTTC.

The chain has TRBV5-1 and TRBJ1-2, with TRBD1 matching over 7 bases. The CDR3 length is 13 residues. Germline values: CDR1 SGHRS, CDR2 YFSETQ. V lost 6 bases to trimming and J lost 4 bases; unmatched junction nucleotides: 6. CDR3 in DNA: TGCGCCAGCACTCTGGCAGGGGGCTATGGCTACACCTTC. It codes for CASTLAGGYGYTF.

This chain connects TRBV6-4 to TRBJ1-4; TRBD1 is a possible D gene (5 bases). This CDR3 spans 16 amino acids. Germline CDR1 reads MRHNA; CDR2 reads SNTAGT. V dropped 11 bases and J dropped 0 bases, with 19 bases sitting between them. The CDR3 bases are TGTGCCGGCGGGACTTCTATCCACCCAACTAATGAAAAACTGTTTTTT. Amino acid sequence: CAGGTSIHPTNEKLFF.

This rearrangement joins TRBV6-5 to TRBJ2-1; the match to TRBD1 covers 12 bases. J was trimmed by 5 bases and V by 4 bases; bases with no gene match: 3. The CDR3 covers 15 residues. CDR1 MNHEY and CDR2 SVGAGI come from the germline V gene. The CDR3 DNA follows: TGTGCCAGCAGTTTGGGACAGGGGGCCCACAATGAGCAGTTCTTC. Its protein product is CASSLGQGAHNEQFF.

The chain joins TRBV13 to TRBJ1-1, with TRBD1 matching 12 bases. V dropped 5 bases and J dropped 1; count of bases not matched to a gene: 14. There are 19 residues in the CDR3. Per germline, CDR1 PRHDT and CDR2 FYEKMQ (reference sequence). The CDR3 protein is CASSLGTGGVGVRNTEAFF. The CDR3 coding sequence is TGTGCCAGCAGCCTCGGGACAGGGGGCGTGGGAGTAAGGAACACTGAAGCTTTCTTT.

The CDR3 loop is CASRASTGGNYGYTF. CDR3 DNA: TGTGCCAGTAGAGCGTCGACAGGTGGAAACTATGGCTACACCTTC. The V call is TRBV19, the J call TRBJ1-2; D may be TRBD1 (6 bases). CDR3 length: 15 residues. Germline V gene lookup returns CDR1 LNHDA and CDR2 SQIVND (reference sequence). Trimming took off 6 bases at V and 2 bases at J, with 16 bases between the two ends.

The rearrangement uses TRBV4-3 and TRBJ2-3, with TRBD2 matching 15 bases. The CDR3 consists of 18 residues. The V gene end was trimmed by 4 bases and the J gene end by 5 bases; junction bases not matched to a gene: 10. Germline assignment: CDR1 LGHNA and CDR2 YSLEER. CDR3 bases: TGCGCCAGCAGCCGCTCTTGGACTAGCGGGGGGGCCCTAGATACGCAGTATTTT. As protein: CASSRSWTSGGALDTQYF.

The CDR3: CASSELAGVNEQFF. The CDR3 DNA follows: TGCGCCAGCAGTGAACTAGCGGGAGTCAATGAGCAGTTCTTC. The V and J genes are TRBV10-1 and TRBJ2-1, with 11 bases lining up with TRBD2. The V segment lost 3 bases and the J segment 6 bases; nucleotides outside the gene matches: 1. CDR1 is WNHNN, CDR2 SYGVQD, per germline (reference sequence). The CDR3 extends over 14 amino acids.

The chain has TRBV21-1 and TRBJ1-1. TRBV21-1 counts as a pseudogene. The CDR3 covers 14 residues. Here the CDR3 DNA reads TGTGCCAGCAGCGCCGAGAGGAGGGACACTGAAGCTTTCTTT. It encodes CASSAERRDTEAFF.